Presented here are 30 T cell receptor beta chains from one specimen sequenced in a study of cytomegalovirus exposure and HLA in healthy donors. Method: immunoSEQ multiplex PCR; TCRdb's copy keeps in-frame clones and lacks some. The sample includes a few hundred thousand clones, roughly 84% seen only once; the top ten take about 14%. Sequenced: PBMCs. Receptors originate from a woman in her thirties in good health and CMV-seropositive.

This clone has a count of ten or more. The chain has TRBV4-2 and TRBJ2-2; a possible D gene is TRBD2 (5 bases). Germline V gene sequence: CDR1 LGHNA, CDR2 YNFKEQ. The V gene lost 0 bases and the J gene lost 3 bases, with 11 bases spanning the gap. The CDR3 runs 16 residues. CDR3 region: CASSQDSSGYTGELFF. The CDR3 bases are TGTGCCAGCAGCCAAGACTCTTCGGGATACACCGGGGAGCTGTTTTTT.

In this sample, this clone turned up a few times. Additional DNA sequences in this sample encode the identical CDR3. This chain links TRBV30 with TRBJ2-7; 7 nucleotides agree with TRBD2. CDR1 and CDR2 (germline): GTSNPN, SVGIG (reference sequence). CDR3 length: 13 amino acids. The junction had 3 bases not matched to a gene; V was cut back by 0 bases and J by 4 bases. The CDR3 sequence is CAWSVGGIYEQYF. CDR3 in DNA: TGTGCCTGGAGTGTGGGGGGGATATACGAGCAGTACTTC.

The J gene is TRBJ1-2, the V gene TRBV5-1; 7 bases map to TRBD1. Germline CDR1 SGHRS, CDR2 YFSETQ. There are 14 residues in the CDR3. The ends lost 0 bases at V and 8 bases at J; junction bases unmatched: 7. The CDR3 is CASSLGRQGKGYTF. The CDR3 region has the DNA TGCGCCAGCAGCTTGGGGAGACAGGGTAAAGGCTACACCTTC.

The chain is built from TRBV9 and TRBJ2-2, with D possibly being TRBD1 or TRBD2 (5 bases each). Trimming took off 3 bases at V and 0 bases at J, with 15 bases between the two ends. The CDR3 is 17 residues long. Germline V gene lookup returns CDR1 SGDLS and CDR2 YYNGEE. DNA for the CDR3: TGTGCCAGCAGCGAGCCCCGGGACCCCACGAACACCGGGGAGCTGTTTTTT. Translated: CASSEPRDPTNTGELFF.

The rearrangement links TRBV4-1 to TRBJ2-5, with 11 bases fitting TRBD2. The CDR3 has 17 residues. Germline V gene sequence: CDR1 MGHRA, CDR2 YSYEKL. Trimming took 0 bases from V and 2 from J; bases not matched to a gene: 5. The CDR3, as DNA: TGCGCCAGCAGCCAAGATCGACTAGCGGGGATTCAAGAGACCCAGTACTTC. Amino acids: CASSQDRLAGIQETQYF.

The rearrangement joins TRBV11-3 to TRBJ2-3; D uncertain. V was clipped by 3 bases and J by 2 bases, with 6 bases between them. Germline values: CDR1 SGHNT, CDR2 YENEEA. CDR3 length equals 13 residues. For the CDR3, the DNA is TGTGCCAGCAGCTTCAGATCCACAGATACGCAGTATTTT. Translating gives CASSFRSTDTQYF. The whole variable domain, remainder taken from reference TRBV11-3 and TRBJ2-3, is EAGVVQSPRYKIIEKKQPVAFWCNPISGHNTLYWYLQNLGQGPELLIRYENEEAVDDSQLPKDRFSAERLKGVDSTLKIQPAELGDSAVYLCASSFRSTDTQYFGPGTRLTVL.

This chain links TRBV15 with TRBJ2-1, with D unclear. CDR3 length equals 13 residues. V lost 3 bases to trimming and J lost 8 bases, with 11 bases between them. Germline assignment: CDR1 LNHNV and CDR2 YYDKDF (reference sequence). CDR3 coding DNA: TGTGCCACCAGCAGGGACCTACTCGATGAGCAGTTCTTC. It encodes CATSRDLLDEQFF.

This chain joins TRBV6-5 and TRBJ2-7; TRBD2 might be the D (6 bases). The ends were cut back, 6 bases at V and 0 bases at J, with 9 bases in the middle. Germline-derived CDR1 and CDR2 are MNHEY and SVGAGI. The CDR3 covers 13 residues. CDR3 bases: TGTGCCAGCAGAAGGGGAGGCTCCTACGAGCAGTACTTC. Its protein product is CASRRGGSYEQYF.

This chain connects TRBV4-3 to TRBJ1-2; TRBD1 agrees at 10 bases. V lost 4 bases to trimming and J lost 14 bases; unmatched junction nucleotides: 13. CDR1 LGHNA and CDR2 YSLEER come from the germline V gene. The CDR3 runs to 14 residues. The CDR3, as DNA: TGCGCCAGCAGCCTTTCGCCGGACAGGGGGTGGAATACCTTC. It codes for CASSLSPDRGWNTF.

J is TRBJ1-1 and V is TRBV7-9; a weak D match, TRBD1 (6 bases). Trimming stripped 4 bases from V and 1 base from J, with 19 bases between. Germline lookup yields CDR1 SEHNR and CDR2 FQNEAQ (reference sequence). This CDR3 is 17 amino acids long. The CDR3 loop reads CASSSGASSFENTEAFF. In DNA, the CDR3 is TGTGCCAGCAGCTCAGGGGCGAGTAGTTTCGAGAACACTGAAGCTTTCTTT.

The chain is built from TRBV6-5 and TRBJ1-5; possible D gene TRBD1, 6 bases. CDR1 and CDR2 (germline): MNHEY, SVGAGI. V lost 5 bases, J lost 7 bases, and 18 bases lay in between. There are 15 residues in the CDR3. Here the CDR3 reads CASSPLEQGGQPQHF. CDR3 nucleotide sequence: TGTGCCAGCAGTCCACTTGAACAGGGAGGCCAGCCCCAGCATTTT.

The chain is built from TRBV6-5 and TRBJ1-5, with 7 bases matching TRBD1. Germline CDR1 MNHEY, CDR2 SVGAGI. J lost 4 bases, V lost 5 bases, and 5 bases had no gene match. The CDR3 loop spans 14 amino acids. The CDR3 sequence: CASSLEQGNQPQHF. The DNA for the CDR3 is TGTGCCAGCAGTCTCGAACAGGGGAATCAGCCCCAGCATTTT.

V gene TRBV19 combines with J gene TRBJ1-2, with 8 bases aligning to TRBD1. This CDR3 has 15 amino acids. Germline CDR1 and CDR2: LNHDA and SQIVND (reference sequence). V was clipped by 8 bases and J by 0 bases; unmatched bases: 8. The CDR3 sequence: CASGRGQASNYGYTF. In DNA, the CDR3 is TGTGCCAGTGGGCGGGGACAGGCTTCTAACTATGGCTACACCTTC.

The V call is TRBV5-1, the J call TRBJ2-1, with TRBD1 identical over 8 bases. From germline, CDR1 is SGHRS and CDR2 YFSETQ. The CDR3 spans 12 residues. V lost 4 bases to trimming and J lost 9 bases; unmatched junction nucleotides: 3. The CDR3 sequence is CASSQGAGEQFF. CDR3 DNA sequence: TGCGCCAGCAGCCAGGGGGCCGGTGAGCAGTTCTTC.

CDR3 residues: CASSSGRAYNEQFF. The CDR3 bases are TGCGCCAGCAGCTCCGGGAGGGCCTACAATGAGCAGTTCTTC. The genes are TRBV5-1 and TRBJ2-1; 8 bases fit TRBD2. The CDR3 is 14 amino acids. The V and J ends lost 3 bases and 2 bases, in that order; junction bases with no gene match: 1. CDR1 is SGHRS, CDR2 YFSETQ, per germline.

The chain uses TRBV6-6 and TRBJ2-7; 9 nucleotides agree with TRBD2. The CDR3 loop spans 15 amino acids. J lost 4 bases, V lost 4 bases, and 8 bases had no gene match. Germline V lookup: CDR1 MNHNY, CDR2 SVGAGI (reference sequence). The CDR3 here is CASSSTLAGEYEQYF. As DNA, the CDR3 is TGTGCCAGCAGTTCCACACTAGCGGGCGAGTACGAGCAGTACTTC.

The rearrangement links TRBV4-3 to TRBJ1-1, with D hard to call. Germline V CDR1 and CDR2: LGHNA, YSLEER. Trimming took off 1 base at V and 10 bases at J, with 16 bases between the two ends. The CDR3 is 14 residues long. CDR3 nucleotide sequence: TGCGCCAGCAGCCAAGTCGCTGGTCCTGAGGGAGCTTTCTTT. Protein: CASSQVAGPEGAFF.

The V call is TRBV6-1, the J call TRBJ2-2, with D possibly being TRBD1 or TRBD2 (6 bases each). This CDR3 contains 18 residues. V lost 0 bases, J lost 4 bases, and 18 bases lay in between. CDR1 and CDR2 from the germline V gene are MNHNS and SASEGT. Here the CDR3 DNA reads TGTGCCAGCAGTGAAGCGCGGGATCTGGGACACTTCACCGGGGAGCTGTTTTTT. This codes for CASSEARDLGHFTGELFF.

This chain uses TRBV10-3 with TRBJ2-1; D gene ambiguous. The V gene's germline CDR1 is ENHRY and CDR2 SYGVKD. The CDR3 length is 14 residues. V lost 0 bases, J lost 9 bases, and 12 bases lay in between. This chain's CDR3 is CAISESIGAGEQFF. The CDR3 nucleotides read TGTGCCATCAGTGAGTCTATAGGAGCTGGTGAGCAGTTCTTC.

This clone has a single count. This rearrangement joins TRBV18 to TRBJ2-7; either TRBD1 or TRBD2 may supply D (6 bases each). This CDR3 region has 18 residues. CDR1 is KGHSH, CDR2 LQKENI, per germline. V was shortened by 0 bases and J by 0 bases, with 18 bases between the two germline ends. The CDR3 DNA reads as TGTGCCAGCTCACCACCCCAAGGGACAAGAGCGGGCTCCTACGAGCAGTACTTC. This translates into CASSPPQGTRAGSYEQYF.

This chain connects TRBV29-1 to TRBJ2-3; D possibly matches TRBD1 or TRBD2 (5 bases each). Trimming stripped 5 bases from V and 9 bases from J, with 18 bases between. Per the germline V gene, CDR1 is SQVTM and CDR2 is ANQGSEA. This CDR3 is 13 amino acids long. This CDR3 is CSVRADTLSTQYF. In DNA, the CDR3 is TGCAGCGTTAGAGCGGACACCCTGTCCACGCAGTATTTT.

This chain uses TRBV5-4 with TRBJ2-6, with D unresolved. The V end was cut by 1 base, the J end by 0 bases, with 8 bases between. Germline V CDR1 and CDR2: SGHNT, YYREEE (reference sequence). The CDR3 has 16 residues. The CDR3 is CASSLSLPSGANVLTF. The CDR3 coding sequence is TGTGCCAGCAGCTTGAGCTTACCCTCTGGGGCCAACGTCCTGACTTTC. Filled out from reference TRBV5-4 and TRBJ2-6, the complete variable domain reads ETGVTQSPTHLIKTRGQQVTLRCSSQSGHNTVSWYQQALGQGPQFIFQYYREEENGRGNFPPRFSGLQFPNYSSELNVNALELDDSALYLCASSLSLPSGANVLTFGAGSRLTVL.

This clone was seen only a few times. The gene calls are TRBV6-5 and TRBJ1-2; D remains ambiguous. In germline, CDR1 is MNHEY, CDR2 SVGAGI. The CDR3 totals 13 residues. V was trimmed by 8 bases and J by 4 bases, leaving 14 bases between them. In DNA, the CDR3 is TGTGCCAGCTCGGAGGCGGCCGCCTATGGCTACACCTTC. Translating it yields CASSEAAAYGYTF.

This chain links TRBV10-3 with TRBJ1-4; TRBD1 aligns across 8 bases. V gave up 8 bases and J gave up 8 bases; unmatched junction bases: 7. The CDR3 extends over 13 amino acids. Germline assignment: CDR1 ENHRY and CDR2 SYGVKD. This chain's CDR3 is CAIRTGRTEKLFF. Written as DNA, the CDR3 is TGTGCCATCCGGACAGGGAGAACGGAAAAACTGTTTTTT.

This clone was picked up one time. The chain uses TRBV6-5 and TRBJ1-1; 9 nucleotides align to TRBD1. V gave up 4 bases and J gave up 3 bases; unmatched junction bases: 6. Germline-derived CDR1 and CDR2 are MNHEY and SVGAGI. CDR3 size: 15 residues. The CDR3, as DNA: TGTGCCAGCAGTTTGCTTACAGGGGGCGACACTGAAGCTTTCTTT. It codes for CASSLLTGGDTEAFF.

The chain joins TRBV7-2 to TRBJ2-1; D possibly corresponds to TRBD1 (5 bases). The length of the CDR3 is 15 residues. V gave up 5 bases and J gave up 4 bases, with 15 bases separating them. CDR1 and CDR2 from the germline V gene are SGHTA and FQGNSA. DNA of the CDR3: TGTGCCAGCAGCACAGGTTCTACGCAATACAATGAGCAGTTCTTC. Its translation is CASSTGSTQYNEQFF.

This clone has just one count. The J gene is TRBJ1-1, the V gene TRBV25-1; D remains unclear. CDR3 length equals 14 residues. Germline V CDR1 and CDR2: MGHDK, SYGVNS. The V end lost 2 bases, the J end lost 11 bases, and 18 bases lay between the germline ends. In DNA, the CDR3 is TGTGCCAGCAGTGAAATCGGAGCAAACGTGTTGGCTTTCTTT. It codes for CASSEIGANVLAFF.

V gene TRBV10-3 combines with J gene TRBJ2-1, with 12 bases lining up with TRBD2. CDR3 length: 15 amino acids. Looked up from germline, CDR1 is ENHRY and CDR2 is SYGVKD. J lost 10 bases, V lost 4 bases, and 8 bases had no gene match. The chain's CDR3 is CAISGRLAGVREQFF. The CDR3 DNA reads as TGTGCCATCAGTGGTCGACTAGCGGGAGTTCGAGAGCAGTTCTTC.

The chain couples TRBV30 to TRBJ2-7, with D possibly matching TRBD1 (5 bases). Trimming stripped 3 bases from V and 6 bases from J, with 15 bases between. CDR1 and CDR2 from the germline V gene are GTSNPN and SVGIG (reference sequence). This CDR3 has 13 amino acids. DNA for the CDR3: TGTGCCTGGAGAAAGCAGGGTGGAAGCGAGCAGTACTTC. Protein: CAWRKQGGSEQYF.

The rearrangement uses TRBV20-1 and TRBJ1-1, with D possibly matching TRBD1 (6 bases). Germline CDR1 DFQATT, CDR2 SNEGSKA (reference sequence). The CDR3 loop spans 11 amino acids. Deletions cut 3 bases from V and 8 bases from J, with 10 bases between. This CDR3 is CSASPTGEAFF. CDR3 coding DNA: TGCAGTGCTAGCCCCACAGGGGAAGCTTTCTTT.